This paragraph covers one TCR beta chain sequence. The CDR3 sequence is 13 residues long. In germline, CDR1 is SGHAT, CDR2 FQNNGV. V was clipped by 2 bases and J by 2 bases, with 7 bases between them. This sample was included in a study of blood T cells in healthy people across ages. Together with a sample-barcoded 5' primer, a J-beta primer mix was included in a second PCR lasting about 7 to 11 cycles. A 12-random-nucleotide template-switch adaptor tagged each cDNA molecule. Via MiXCR, TCRdb re-called the 5' RACE reads, giving one row per CDR3 protein. The sample shows some 1,000,000 distinct CDR3 sequences, about 23% of them seen only once. These same records also appear under a second study, on T cells of mothers and their children. This second study says: Samples came from a few healthy Caucasian mothers and their six children. In each mother, TCR beta CDR3 reads exceeded 10 million; in each child, they numbered approximately 3 million.

The sequencing input was blood. The receptor comes from a girl under 10 years old in good health. The rearrangement joins TRBV11-2 to TRBJ2-7, with unresolved D. CDR3 in DNA: TGTGCCAGCAGCTTACAGAACACCTACGAGCAGTACTTC. Protein: CASSLQNTYEQYF.